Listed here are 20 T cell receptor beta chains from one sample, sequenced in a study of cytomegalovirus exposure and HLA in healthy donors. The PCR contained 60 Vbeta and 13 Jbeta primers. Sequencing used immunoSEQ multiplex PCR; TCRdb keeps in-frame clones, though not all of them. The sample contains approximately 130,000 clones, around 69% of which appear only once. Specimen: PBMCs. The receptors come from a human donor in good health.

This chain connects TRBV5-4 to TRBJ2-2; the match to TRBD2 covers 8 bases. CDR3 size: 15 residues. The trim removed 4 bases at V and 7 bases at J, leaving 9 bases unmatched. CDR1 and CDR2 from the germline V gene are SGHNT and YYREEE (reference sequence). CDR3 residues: CASSLPTSALGELFF. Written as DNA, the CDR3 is TGTGCCAGCAGCCTACCGACTAGCGCGCTCGGGGAGCTGTTTTTT.

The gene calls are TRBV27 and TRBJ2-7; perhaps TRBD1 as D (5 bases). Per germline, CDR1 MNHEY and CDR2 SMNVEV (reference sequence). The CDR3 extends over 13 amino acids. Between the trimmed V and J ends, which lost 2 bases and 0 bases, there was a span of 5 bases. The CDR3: CASSLDSSYEQYF. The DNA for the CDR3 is TGTGCCAGCAGTTTAGACAGCTCCTACGAGCAGTACTTC.

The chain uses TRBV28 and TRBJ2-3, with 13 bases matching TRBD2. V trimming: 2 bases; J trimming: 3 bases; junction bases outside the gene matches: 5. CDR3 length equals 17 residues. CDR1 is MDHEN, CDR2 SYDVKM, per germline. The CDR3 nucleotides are TGTGCCAGCAGTTTAGAACTAGCGGGGGGGTGGACAGATACGCAGTATTTT. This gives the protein CASSLELAGGWTDTQYF.

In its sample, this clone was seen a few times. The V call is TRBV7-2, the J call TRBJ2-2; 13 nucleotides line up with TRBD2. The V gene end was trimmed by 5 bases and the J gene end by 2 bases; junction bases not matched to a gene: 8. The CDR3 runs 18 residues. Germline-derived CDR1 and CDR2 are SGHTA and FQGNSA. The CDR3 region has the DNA TGTGCCAGCAGCCTCAAAGGACTAGCGGGAGTAAACACCGGGGAGCTGTTTTTT. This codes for CASSLKGLAGVNTGELFF.

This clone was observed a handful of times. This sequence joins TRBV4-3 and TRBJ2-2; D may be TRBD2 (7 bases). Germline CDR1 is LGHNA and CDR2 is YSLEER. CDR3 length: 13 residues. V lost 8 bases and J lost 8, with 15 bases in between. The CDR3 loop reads CASSWGGAGELFF. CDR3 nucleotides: TGCGCCAGCTCCTGGGGGGGGGCTGGGGAGCTGTTTTTT.

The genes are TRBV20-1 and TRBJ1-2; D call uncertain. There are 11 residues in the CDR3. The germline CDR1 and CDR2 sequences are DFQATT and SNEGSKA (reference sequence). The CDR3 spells CSRITNYGYTF. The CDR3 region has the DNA TGCAGCCGTATTACAAACTATGGCTACACCTTC.

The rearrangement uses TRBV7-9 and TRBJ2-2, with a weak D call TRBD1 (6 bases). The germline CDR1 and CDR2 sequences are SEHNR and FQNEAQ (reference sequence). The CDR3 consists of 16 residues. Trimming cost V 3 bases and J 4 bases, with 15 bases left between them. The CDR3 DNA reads TGTGCCAGCAGCTTCGTGTTACAGGGAACCACCGGGGAGCTGTTTTTT. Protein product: CASSFVLQGTTGELFF.

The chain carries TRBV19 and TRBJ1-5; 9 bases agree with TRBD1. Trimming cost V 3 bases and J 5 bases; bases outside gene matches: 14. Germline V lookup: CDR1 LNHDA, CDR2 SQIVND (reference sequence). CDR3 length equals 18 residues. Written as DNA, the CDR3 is TGTGCCAGTAGTATCCTACCCAGACAGGGGGTGAACGATCAGCCCCAGCATTTT. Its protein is CASSILPRQGVNDQPQHF.

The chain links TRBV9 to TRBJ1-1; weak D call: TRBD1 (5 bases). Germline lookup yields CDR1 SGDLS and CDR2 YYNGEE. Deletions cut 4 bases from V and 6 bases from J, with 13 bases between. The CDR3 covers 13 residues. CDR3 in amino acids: CASSLGGESEAFF. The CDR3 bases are TGTGCCAGCAGCCTCGGAGGGGAGTCTGAAGCTTTCTTT.

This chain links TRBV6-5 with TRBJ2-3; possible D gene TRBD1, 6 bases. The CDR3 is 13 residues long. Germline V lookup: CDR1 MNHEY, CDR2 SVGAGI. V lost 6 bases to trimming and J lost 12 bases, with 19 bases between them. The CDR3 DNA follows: TGTGCCAGCAGAGACCCGAACAGGGTTGATCAGTATTTT. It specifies CASRDPNRVDQYF.

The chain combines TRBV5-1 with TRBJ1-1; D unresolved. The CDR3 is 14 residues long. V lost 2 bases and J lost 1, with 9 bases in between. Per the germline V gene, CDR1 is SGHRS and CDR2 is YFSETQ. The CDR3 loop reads CASSLIGKNTEAFF. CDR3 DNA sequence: TGCGCCAGCAGCTTAATCGGTAAGAACACTGAAGCTTTCTTT.

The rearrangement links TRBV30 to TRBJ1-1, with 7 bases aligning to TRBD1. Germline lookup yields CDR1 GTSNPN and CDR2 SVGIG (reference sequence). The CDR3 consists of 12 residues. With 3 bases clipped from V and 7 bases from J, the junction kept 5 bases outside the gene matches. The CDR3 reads CAWSQDRDEAFF. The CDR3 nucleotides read TGTGCCTGGAGCCAAGACAGGGATGAAGCTTTCTTT. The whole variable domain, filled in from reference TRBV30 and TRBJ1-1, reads SQTIHQWPATLVQPVGSPLSLECTVEGTSNPNLYWYRQAAGRGLQLLFYSVGIGQISSEVPQNLSASRPQDRQFILSSKKLLLSDSGFYLCAWSQDRDEAFFGQGTRLTVV.

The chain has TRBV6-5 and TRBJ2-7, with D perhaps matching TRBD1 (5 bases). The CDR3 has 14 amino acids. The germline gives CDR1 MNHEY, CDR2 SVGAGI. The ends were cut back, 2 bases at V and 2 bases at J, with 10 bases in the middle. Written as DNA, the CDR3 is TGTGCCAGCAGTTACCGACAGAGAACCTACGAGCAGTACTTC. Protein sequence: CASSYRQRTYEQYF.

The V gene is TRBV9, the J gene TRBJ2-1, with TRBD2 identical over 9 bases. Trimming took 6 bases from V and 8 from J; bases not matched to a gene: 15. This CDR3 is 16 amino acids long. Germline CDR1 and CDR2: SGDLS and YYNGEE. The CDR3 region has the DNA TGTGCCAGCAACCGGGCGTCGCGGGGGGGCTGGGATGAGCAGTTCTTC. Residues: CASNRASRGGWDEQFF.

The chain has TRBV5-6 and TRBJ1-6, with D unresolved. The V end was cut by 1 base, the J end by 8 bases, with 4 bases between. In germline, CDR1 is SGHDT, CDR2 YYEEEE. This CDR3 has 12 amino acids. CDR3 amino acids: CASSLPDSPLHF. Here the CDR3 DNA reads TGTGCCAGCAGCTTGCCGGATTCACCCCTCCACTTT.

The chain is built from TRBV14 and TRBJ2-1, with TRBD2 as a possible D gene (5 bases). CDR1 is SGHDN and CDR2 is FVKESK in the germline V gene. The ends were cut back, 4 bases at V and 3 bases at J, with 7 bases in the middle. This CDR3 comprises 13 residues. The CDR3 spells CASSLDYYNEQFF. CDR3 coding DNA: TGTGCCAGCAGCCTCGACTACTACAATGAGCAGTTCTTC.

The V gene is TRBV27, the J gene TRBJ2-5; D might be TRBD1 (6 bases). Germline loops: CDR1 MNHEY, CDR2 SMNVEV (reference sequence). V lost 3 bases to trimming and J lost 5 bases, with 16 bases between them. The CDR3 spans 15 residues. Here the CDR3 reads CASSFSFTGRETQYF. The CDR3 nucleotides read TGTGCCAGCAGTTTCTCGTTCACAGGGCGGGAGACCCAGTACTTC.

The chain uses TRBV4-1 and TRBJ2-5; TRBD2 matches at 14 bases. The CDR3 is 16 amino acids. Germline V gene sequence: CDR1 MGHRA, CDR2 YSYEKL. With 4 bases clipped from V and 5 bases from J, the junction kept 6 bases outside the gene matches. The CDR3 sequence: CASSPGLAGVWETQYF. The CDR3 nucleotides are TGCGCCAGCAGCCCGGGACTAGCGGGAGTGTGGGAGACCCAGTACTTC.

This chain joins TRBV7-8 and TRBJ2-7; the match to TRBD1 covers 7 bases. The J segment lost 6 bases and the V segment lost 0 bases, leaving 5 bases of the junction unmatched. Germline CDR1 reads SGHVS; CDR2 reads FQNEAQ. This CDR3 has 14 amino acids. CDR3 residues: CASSLAGGLSEQYF. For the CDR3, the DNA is TGTGCCAGCAGCTTAGCAGGGGGCCTTTCCGAGCAGTACTTC.

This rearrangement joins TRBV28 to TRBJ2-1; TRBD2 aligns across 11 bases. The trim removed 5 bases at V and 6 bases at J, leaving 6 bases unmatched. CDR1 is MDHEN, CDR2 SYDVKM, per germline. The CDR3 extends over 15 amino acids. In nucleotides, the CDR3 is TGTGCCAGCAGTCCGCGACTAGCGGGGATCAATGAGCAGTTCTTC. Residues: CASSPRLAGINEQFF.